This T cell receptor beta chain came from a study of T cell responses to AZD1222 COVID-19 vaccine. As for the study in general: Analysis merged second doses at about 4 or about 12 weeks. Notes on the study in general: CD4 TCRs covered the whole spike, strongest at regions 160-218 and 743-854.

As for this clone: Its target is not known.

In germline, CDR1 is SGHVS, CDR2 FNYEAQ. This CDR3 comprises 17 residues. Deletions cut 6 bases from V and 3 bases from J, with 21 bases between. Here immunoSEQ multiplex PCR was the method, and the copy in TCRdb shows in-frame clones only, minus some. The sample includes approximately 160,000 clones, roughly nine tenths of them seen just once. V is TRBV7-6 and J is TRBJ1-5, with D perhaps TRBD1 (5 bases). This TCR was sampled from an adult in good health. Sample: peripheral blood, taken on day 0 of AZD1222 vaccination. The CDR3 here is CASSSCRAGELNQPQHF. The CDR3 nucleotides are TGTGCCAGCAGTTCCTGCCGTGCGGGGGAACTCAATCAGCCCCAGCATTTT.